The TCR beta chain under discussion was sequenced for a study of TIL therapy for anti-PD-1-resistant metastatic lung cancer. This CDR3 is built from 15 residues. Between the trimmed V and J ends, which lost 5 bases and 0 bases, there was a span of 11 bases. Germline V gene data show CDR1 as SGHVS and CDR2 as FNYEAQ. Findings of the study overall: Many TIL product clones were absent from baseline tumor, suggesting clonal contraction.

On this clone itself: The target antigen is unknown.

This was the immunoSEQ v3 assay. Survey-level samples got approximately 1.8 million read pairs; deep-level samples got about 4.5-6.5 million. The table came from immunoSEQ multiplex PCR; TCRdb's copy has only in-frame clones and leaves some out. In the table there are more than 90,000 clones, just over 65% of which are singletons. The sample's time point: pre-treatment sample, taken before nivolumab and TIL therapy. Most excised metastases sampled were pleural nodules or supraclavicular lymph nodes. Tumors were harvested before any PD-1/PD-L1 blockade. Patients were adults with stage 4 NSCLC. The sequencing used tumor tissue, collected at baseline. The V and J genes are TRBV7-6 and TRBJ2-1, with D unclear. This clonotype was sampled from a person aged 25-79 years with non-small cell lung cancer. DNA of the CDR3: TGTGCCAGCAGCGCCTCCGGCATCTCCTACAATGAGCAGTTCTTC. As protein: CASSASGISYNEQFF.